These 14 T cell receptor beta chains originate from one sample sequenced in a study of shared clonotypes between healthy human individuals (dated by TCRdb to the early 2020s). Receptor libraries were prepared by the immunoSEQ multiplex PCR assay. TCRdb obtained this table from immuneACCESS and retained in-frame rearrangements with V and J assigned. These tables miss some clones; where compared with another copy, unresolved V genes account for less than half of the shortfall, and the remainder is unexplained. Here the sample has about 490,000 clones; 70% to 85% occur a single time. Of the sample, approximately 12% falls within the top ten clones. Sequenced sample: PBMCs. The receptors shown here come from a woman aged 35 to 49 in good health. Some clones in this sample may be carry-over from other donors' samples.

The J gene is TRBJ2-1, the V gene TRBV6-5; D may be TRBD2 (6 bases). V was shortened by 4 bases and J by 0 bases, with 13 bases between the two germline ends. CDR3 length: 16 amino acids. From germline, CDR1 is MNHEY and CDR2 SVGAGI. CDR3 sequence: CASSFFSGSSYNEQFF. The CDR3 region has the DNA TGTGCCAGCAGTTTTTTTAGCGGAAGCTCCTACAATGAGCAGTTCTTC.

The chain combines TRBV29-1 with TRBJ2-7; the D call may be TRBD1 or TRBD2 (5 bases each). The germline V and J ends were trimmed by 0 bases and 1 base, with 10 bases remaining between them. CDR3 length: 14 amino acids. Germline-derived CDR1 and CDR2 are SQVTM and ANQGSEA. CDR3 nucleotides: TGCAGCGTTGAAGATCGGGGCAGGTCCTACGAGCAGTACTTC. This translates into CSVEDRGRSYEQYF.

Note on this clone: Its ends do not fully match the called genes, so a read error is possible. The chain joins TRBV10-2 to TRBJ1-5; no firm D call. Germline loops: CDR1 WSHSY, CDR2 SAAADI. This CDR3 is built from 12 residues. CDR3 protein: CASCDSNQPQHF. In DNA, the CDR3 is TGCGCCAGCTGTGATAGCAATCAGCCCCAGCATTTT.

The CDR3 is CASSEARGTTDTQYF. The CDR3 DNA reads as TGTGCCAGCAGTGAGGCCCGGGGGACCACAGATACGCAGTATTTT. This sequence joins TRBV2 and TRBJ2-3, with D perhaps matching TRBD2 (6 bases). V was clipped by 3 bases and J by 2 bases, with 12 bases between them. Germline values: CDR1 SNHLY, CDR2 FYNNEI. The CDR3 covers 15 residues. The full variable domain, rest sourced from reference TRBV2 and TRBJ2-3, is EPEVTQTPSHQVTQMGQEVILRCVPISNHLYFYWYRQILGQKVEFLVSFYNNEISEKSEIFDDQFSVERPDGSNFTLKIRSTKLEDSAMYFCASSEARGTTDTQYFGPGTRLTVL.

The rearrangement links TRBV18 to TRBJ2-3, with no clear D. In germline, CDR1 is KGHSH, CDR2 LQKENI. The CDR3 spans 13 residues. The V gene lost 3 bases and the J gene lost 6 bases, with 10 bases spanning the gap. The CDR3 sequence is CASSPQFGDTQYF. The CDR3 region has the DNA TGTGCCAGCTCACCCCAGTTTGGGGATACGCAGTATTTT.

The rearrangement joins TRBV7-3 to TRBJ2-7, with TRBD2 identical over 8 bases. Per the germline V gene, CDR1 is SGHTA and CDR2 is FQGTGA. Unmatched junction bases numbered 3, after V lost 1 base and J lost 1 base. The CDR3 is 15 amino acids. CDR3 residues: CASSLKLAASYEQYF. The CDR3, as DNA: TGTGCCAGCAGCTTAAAACTAGCGGCTTCCTACGAGCAGTACTTC.

The chain links TRBV30 to TRBJ1-2; D is perhaps TRBD1 (5 bases). The CDR3 covers 12 residues. Trimming removed 1 base at V and 8 bases at J, with 11 bases between. Germline CDR1 reads GTSNPN; CDR2 reads SVGIG (reference sequence). CDR3 DNA sequence: TGTGCCTGGAGTGCCTCAGGGAACGGCTACACCTTC. The encoded protein is CAWSASGNGYTF.

The sample holds a few counts of this clone. V is TRBV28 and J is TRBJ1-5; D is unclear. Per germline, CDR1 MDHEN and CDR2 SYDVKM. The CDR3 extends over 12 amino acids. Trimming shortened V by 5 bases and J by 12 bases, and 14 bases separated the two germline ends. CDR3 sequence reads: CASSTFSRVQHF. The CDR3 DNA follows: TGTGCCAGCAGTACCTTCTCGAGGGTCCAGCATTTT.

CDR3 DNA sequence: TGTGCCAGCAGCTTGGCGAACGGGATTGAAGCTTTCTTT. Amino acids: CASSLANGIEAFF. V usage is TRBV5-8 and J usage is TRBJ1-1; D is uncertain. The CDR3 consists of 13 residues. Trimming pared 0 bases from V and 7 bases from J, leaving 10 bases between. The V gene's germline CDR1 is SGHTS and CDR2 YDEGEE.

J is TRBJ2-5 and V is TRBV28, with TRBD2 matching over 10 bases. The CDR3 is 15 amino acids. V gave up 6 bases and J gave up 5 bases; unmatched junction bases: 9. Germline CDR1 is MDHEN and CDR2 is SYDVKM. The CDR3 nucleotides read TGTGCCAGCAGCCGCGGGACTAGCGAAAGTGAGACCCAGTACTTC. Amino acid sequence: CASSRGTSESETQYF. Looking up the rest from reference TRBV28 and TRBJ2-5 gives the full variable domain: DVKVTQSSRYLVKRTGEKVFLECVQDMDHENMFWYRQDPGLGLRLIYFSYDVKMKEKGDIPEGYSVSREKKERFSLILESASTNQTSMYLCASSRGTSESETQYFGPGTRLLVL.

The chain recombines TRBV7-2 with TRBJ2-7, with 11 nucleotides matching TRBD2. Germline assignment: CDR1 SGHTA and CDR2 FQGNSA. The ends lost 5 bases at V and 6 bases at J; junction bases unmatched: 9. The CDR3 has 15 amino acids. The CDR3 loop is CASSPDLAGGGEQYF. CDR3 sequence (DNA): TGTGCCAGCAGCCCTGACCTAGCGGGAGGTGGCGAGCAGTACTTC.

V gene TRBV30 combines with J gene TRBJ2-5; D tentatively fits TRBD1 or TRBD2 (5 bases each). The CDR3 covers 12 residues. Germline loops: CDR1 GTSNPN, CDR2 SVGIG (reference sequence). V gave up 2 bases and J gave up 5 bases, with 9 bases separating them. CDR3 sequence (DNA): TGTGCCTGGAGTTGGGGCGGGGAGACCCAGTACTTC. Translating gives CAWSWGGETQYF. Filled out from reference TRBV30 and TRBJ2-5, the complete variable domain reads SQTIHQWPATLVQPVGSPLSLECTVEGTSNPNLYWYRQAAGRGLQLLFYSVGIGQISSEVPQNLSASRPQDRQFILSSKKLLLSDSGFYLCAWSWGGETQYFGPGTRLLVL.

CDR3 loop: CASSPWTGENQPQHF. CDR3 DNA sequence: TGTGCCAGCAGTCCCTGGACAGGAGAGAATCAGCCCCAGCATTTT. The chain links TRBV6-5 to TRBJ1-5; 7 bases are shared with TRBD1. Germline CDR1 is MNHEY and CDR2 is SVGAGI. The ends lost 5 bases at V and 4 bases at J; junction bases unmatched: 8. The length of the CDR3 is 15 residues.

The CDR3 is CASSIGTGVEFF. The CDR3 region has the DNA TGTGCCAGTAGTATCGGGACAGGGGTGGAGTTCTTC. The rearrangement joins TRBV19 to TRBJ2-1; 10 positions agree with TRBD1. The trim removed 3 bases at V and 14 bases at J, leaving 4 bases unmatched. The CDR3 contains 12 residues. The germline V gene has CDR1 LNHDA and CDR2 SQIVND (reference sequence).